This section outlines one T cell receptor beta chain sequence together with its context. Its antigen is unidentified. Looked up from germline, CDR1 is SGHVS and CDR2 is FQNEAQ. This CDR3 comprises 15 residues. Between the trimmed V and J ends, which lost 1 base and 5 bases, there was a span of 14 bases. This sample stems from a study of human T cells and chemical hapten exposure. Turning to the study itself: Diphenylcyclopropenone was administered weekly to the scalp of patients throughout the roughly 24-week study.

General observations from the study: Sensitization with DPC brought no change to TCRs above 1 in 1000 in frequency.

Indicated time point: pre-sensitization, week 0. Treatment in this sample: therapeutic diphenylcyclopropenone sensitization with weekly scalp DPC. In the source study's methods: About 97,000 TCRs per sample was the median, with a range of roughly 20,000 to 700,000. TCRdb used MiXCR to reprocess the RACE reads, holding one entry per CDR3 protein. In this record, the V and J calls reflect TCRdb's handling and not the investigators' own analysis. The sample has tens of thousands of distinct CDR3 sequences, more than 8% seen once. The sequence derives from a man aged 40-55 years with alopecia areata. Some clones in this sample may be carry-over from other donors' samples. Material: whole blood, obtained in connection with sensitization to the hapten diphenylcyclopropenone (DPC). V gene TRBV7-8 combines with J gene TRBJ1-1; D gene unclear. For the CDR3, the DNA is TGTGCCAGCAGCTTAGGGTACGGAGACCAAACTGAAGCTTTCTTT. Encoded protein: CASSLGYGDQTEAFF.